These 29 T cell receptor beta chains were sequenced from one sample in a study of shared clonotypes between healthy human individuals. Clones were read by immunoSEQ multiplex PCR, and TCRdb kept only the in-frame ones, dropping some. The sample has approximately 1,000,000 clones, approximately 80% seen once; the top ten hold approximately 0.5%. Material: memory CD4+ T cells from PBMCs. Indicated subset: CD45RA-negative fraction. The source of these receptors is a man younger than 30 in good health. Some clones in this sample may be carry-over from other donors' samples.

This clone was detected only a few times. This rearrangement joins TRBV2 to TRBJ2-7; TRBD2 matches at 7 bases. This CDR3 region has 14 residues. The germline V gene has CDR1 SNHLY and CDR2 FYNNEI. Trimming at V came to 7 bases and at J to 0 bases, leaving 6 bases not matched to a gene. The CDR3 DNA sequence: TGTGCCAGCACCGACAGCGGGATCTCCTACGAGCAGTACTTC. Encoded protein: CASTDSGISYEQYF.

The gene calls are TRBV1 and TRBJ2-3. TRBV1 is deemed a pseudogene. The CDR3 spans 16 residues. The CDR3 region is CTSMGSCRAPTDTQYF. The CDR3 DNA sequence: TGCACCAGCATGGGGTCTTGTCGGGCACCCACAGATACGCAGTATTTT.

The genes are TRBV7-8 and TRBJ2-5; 8 bases fit TRBD1. The V gene's germline CDR1 is SGHVS and CDR2 FQNEAQ. The CDR3 covers 16 residues. The junction had 10 bases not matched to a gene; V was cut back by 5 bases and J by 2 bases. The chain's CDR3 is CASSPRQGSGQETQYF. CDR3 coding DNA: TGTGCCAGCAGCCCCAGACAGGGGAGTGGGCAAGAGACCCAGTACTTC.

The V and J genes are TRBV29-1 and TRBJ2-3, with D possibly called TRBD1 or TRBD2 (5 bases each). Germline V gives CDR1 SQVTM, CDR2 ANQGSEA. V was cut by 6 bases and J by 2 bases, with 18 bases left in between. The CDR3 has 15 residues. The CDR3, as DNA: TGCAGCGTACAAGGGACGCCTAGTCTCACAGATACGCAGTATTTT. Translated, it gives CSVQGTPSLTDTQYF.

This clone was picked up many times. This chain uses TRBV19 with TRBJ2-4; TRBD2 might be the D (5 bases). With 3 bases removed from V and 7 bases from J, the gap between germline ends came to 10 bases. The germline CDR1 and CDR2 sequences are LNHDA and SQIVND (reference sequence). CDR3 length equals 13 residues. The CDR3 sequence: CASSIGPGNIQYF. CDR3 nucleotide sequence: TGTGCCAGTAGTATTGGGCCGGGGAACATTCAGTACTTC.

V is TRBV18 and J is TRBJ2-1; possibly TRBD1 or TRBD2 for D (5 bases each). The V end was cut by 3 bases, the J end by 8 bases, with 8 bases between. The CDR3 sequence is 12 residues long. From germline, CDR1 is KGHSH and CDR2 LQKENI. The chain's CDR3 is CASSPGRDEQFF. CDR3 coding DNA: TGTGCCAGCTCACCGGGGCGGGATGAGCAGTTCTTC.

This clone has a handful of counts. DNA for the CDR3: TGTGCCAGCAGCTCGGACAGGGTGGGGGAAGCTTTCTTT. Its protein product is CASSSDRVGEAFF. This chain links TRBV7-2 with TRBJ1-1; 8 bases line up with TRBD1. Germline CDR1 SGHTA, CDR2 FQGNSA. This CDR3 is built from 13 residues. The V and J ends lost 4 bases and 8 bases, in that order; junction bases with no gene match: 6.

This rearrangement joins TRBV6-5 to TRBJ1-2, with D perhaps TRBD1 (5 bases). Germline assignment: CDR1 MNHEY and CDR2 SVGAGI. CDR3 size: 13 residues. V was trimmed by 9 bases and J by 8 bases, leaving 19 bases between them. The CDR3 DNA follows: TGTGCCAGATACCGACAGAAACTAGGGGGCTACACCTTC. It translates to CARYRQKLGGYTF.

This chain links TRBV18 with TRBJ1-2, with 10 bases identical to TRBD1. The CDR3 is 13 residues long. Germline assignment: CDR1 KGHSH and CDR2 LQKENI. V shed 4 bases and J 6 bases; nucleotides not matched to a gene: 2. CDR3 residues: CASSRGTGDGYTF. The CDR3 DNA is TGTGCCAGCTCACGAGGGACAGGGGATGGCTACACCTTC.

This chain connects TRBV27 to TRBJ2-1; 7 bases align to TRBD2. Germline V gene lookup returns CDR1 MNHEY and CDR2 SMNVEV (reference sequence). The J segment lost 6 bases and the V segment lost 0 bases, leaving 8 bases of the junction unmatched. The length of the CDR3 is 16 residues. The CDR3 loop is CASSLSIAGASNEQFF. As DNA, the CDR3 is TGTGCCAGCAGTTTATCGATCGCGGGAGCCAGCAATGAGCAGTTCTTC.

This chain joins TRBV5-1 and TRBJ2-7; D is perhaps TRBD1 (5 bases). Per germline, CDR1 SGHRS and CDR2 YFSETQ. V lost 4 bases, J lost 2 bases, and 16 bases lay in between. The CDR3 loop spans 15 amino acids. DNA of the CDR3: TGCGCCAGCAGCCATGGAGAGACAGACACCTACGAGCAGTACTTC. Protein: CASSHGETDTYEQYF. Based on the CDR3 plus reference TRBV5-1 and TRBJ2-7, the full variable domain is KAGVTQTPRYLIKTRGQQVTLSCSPISGHRSVSWYQQTPGQGLQFLFEYFSETQRNKGNFPGRFSGRQFSNSRSEMNVSTLELGDSALYLCASSHGETDTYEQYFGPGTRLTVT.

The CDR3 region is CASSQVFRTGNIISEAFF. CDR3 nucleotide sequence: TGCGCCAGCAGCCAAGTCTTTCGGACAGGGAACATCATCAGTGAAGCTTTCTTT. The V gene is TRBV4-1, the J gene TRBJ1-1; TRBD1 agrees at 8 bases. The CDR3 extends over 18 amino acids. Germline V gene sequence: CDR1 MGHRA, CDR2 YSYEKL. Trimming cost V 1 base and J 7 bases; bases outside gene matches: 17.

This clone came up many times. V gene TRBV5-4 combines with J gene TRBJ2-7; tentatively, D is TRBD1 (5 bases). Germline CDR1 is SGHNT and CDR2 is YYREEE (reference sequence). The CDR3 length is 16 residues. The V and J ends lost 0 bases and 0 bases respectively, with 13 bases between them. The CDR3 sequence is CASSLGVRGSSYEQYF. The CDR3 DNA reads TGTGCCAGCAGCTTGGGGGTTAGGGGTAGCTCCTACGAGCAGTACTTC.

This sequence joins TRBV4-2 and TRBJ2-5, with a possible D match to TRBD1 (5 bases). The CDR3 contains 14 residues. Trimming took 0 bases from V and 3 from J, leaving 8 bases between them. Looked up from germline, CDR1 is LGHNA and CDR2 is YNFKEQ. The CDR3 reads CASSQDLGEETQYF. DNA for the CDR3: TGTGCCAGCAGCCAAGATCTAGGGGAAGAGACCCAGTACTTC.

This clone was detected a few times. This chain uses TRBV19 with TRBJ1-1; D remains unclear. Trimming cost V 5 bases and J 1 base, with 11 bases left between them. The V gene's germline CDR1 is LNHDA and CDR2 SQIVND (reference sequence). The CDR3 covers 14 residues. CDR3 protein: CASSSSDWNTEAFF. The CDR3 nucleotides read TGTGCCAGTAGTTCCTCGGATTGGAACACTGAAGCTTTCTTT.

In its sample, this clone was seen a few times. The sample contains more than one DNA sequence encoding this CDR3. This chain joins TRBV19 and TRBJ1-2; D perhaps matches TRBD1 (5 bases). Trimming took 5 bases from V and 3 from J, leaving 10 bases between them. CDR1 and CDR2 from the germline V gene are LNHDA and SQIVND (reference sequence). CDR3 length equals 13 residues. The CDR3, as DNA: TGTGCCAGTAGTGTCAGGGTTGACTATGGCTACACCTTC. Protein sequence: CASSVRVDYGYTF.

This chain joins TRBV7-2 and TRBJ2-7; D perhaps matches TRBD1 (5 bases). There are 14 residues in the CDR3. V dropped 5 bases and J dropped 2 bases, with 13 bases sitting between them. From germline, CDR1 is SGHTA and CDR2 FQGNSA. CDR3: CASSQDRWAYEQYF. DNA of the CDR3: TGTGCCAGCAGCCAAGACAGATGGGCCTACGAGCAGTACTTC.

The CDR3 nucleotides read TGTGCCAGCAGCGCGCAATTCCCCAATTCATTCCAAGAGACCCAGTACTTC. Encoded protein: CASSAQFPNSFQETQYF. The V call is TRBV5-4, the J call TRBJ2-5; the D is unclear. Germline V CDR1 and CDR2: SGHNT, YYREEE (reference sequence). V lost 4 bases and J lost 1, with 20 bases in between. CDR3 length: 17 amino acids. The complete variable domain, with remaining parts taken from reference TRBV5-4 and TRBJ2-5, reads ETGVTQSPTHLIKTRGQQVTLRCSSQSGHNTVSWYQQALGQGPQFIFQYYREEENGRGNFPPRFSGLQFPNYSSELNVNALELDDSALYLCASSAQFPNSFQETQYFGPGTRLLVL.

This clone was detected a few times. The chain recombines TRBV6-1 with TRBJ2-2, with D possibly being TRBD2 (6 bases). V was shortened by 3 bases and J by 0 bases, with 20 bases between the two germline ends. Germline V CDR1 and CDR2: MNHNS, SASEGT. The CDR3 contains 19 residues. This chain's CDR3 is CASSDGGLRKGSNTGELFF. The CDR3 bases are TGTGCCAGCAGTGACGGGGGACTTCGAAAGGGGTCGAACACCGGGGAGCTGTTTTTT.

The chain joins TRBV28 to TRBJ1-5; no firm D call. The germline gives CDR1 MDHEN, CDR2 SYDVKM. V lost 6 bases and J 6 bases, leaving 15 bases between the germline ends. The CDR3 spans 14 residues. The CDR3 DNA reads TGTGCCAGCAGGTCGTATGGGGAAGGTCAGCCCCAGCATTTT. This encodes CASRSYGEGQPQHF.

This sequence joins TRBV4-3 and TRBJ1-1, with D unresolved. This CDR3 has 15 amino acids. The V gene lost 2 bases and the J gene lost 0 bases, with 10 bases spanning the gap. Germline assignment: CDR1 LGHNA and CDR2 YSLEER. CDR3: CASSQQRPVNTEAFF. CDR3 nucleotide sequence: TGCGCCAGCAGCCAACAGCGACCGGTGAACACTGAAGCTTTCTTT.

The chain has TRBV28 and TRBJ2-4; D call uncertain. V shed 4 bases and J shed 4 bases, with 14 bases lying between them. There are 15 residues in the CDR3. CDR1 and CDR2 (germline): MDHEN, SYDVKM. The CDR3 spells CASSSPDNPKNIQYF. DNA of the CDR3: TGTGCCAGCAGTTCCCCAGACAACCCGAAAAACATTCAGTACTTC.

This clone was found a few times. The identical CDR3 is also encoded by other nucleotide sequences in the sample. This chain joins TRBV27 and TRBJ2-2; D gene uncertain. The CDR3 loop spans 14 amino acids. Germline values: CDR1 MNHEY, CDR2 SMNVEV (reference sequence). The V end lost 4 bases, the J end lost 0 bases, and 6 bases lay between the germline ends. The CDR3 DNA reads as TGTGCCAGCAGTTCTCGGCCGAACACCGGGGAGCTGTTTTTT. Amino acid sequence: CASSSRPNTGELFF.

The V gene is TRBV7-2, the J gene TRBJ2-7; TRBD1 agrees at 10 bases. The V segment lost 5 bases and the J segment 4 bases; nucleotides outside the gene matches: 5. The CDR3 sequence is 14 residues long. Germline V gene lookup returns CDR1 SGHTA and CDR2 FQGNSA. The CDR3 DNA sequence: TGTGCCAGCAGCCGGGACAGGGGATTTTACGAGCAGTACTTC. Amino acids: CASSRDRGFYEQYF. The complete variable domain, with remaining parts taken from reference TRBV7-2 and TRBJ2-7, reads GAGVSQSPSNKVTEKGKDVELRCDPISGHTALYWYRQSLGQGLEFLIYFQGNSAPDKSGLPSDRFSAERTGGSVSTLTIQRTQQEDSAVYLCASSRDRGFYEQYFGPGTRLTVT.

The chain recombines TRBV9 with TRBJ1-3; D is unclear. Germline V CDR1 and CDR2: SGDLS, YYNGEE. The V end lost 1 base, the J end lost 0 bases, and 8 bases lay between the germline ends. The CDR3 is made up of 15 amino acids. The CDR3 DNA follows: TGTGCCAGCAGCGTACGCGGGAACTCTGGAAACACCATATATTTT. Encoded protein: CASSVRGNSGNTIYF.

The J gene is TRBJ2-5, the V gene TRBV7-3; D is unresolved. CDR1 and CDR2 from the germline V gene are SGHTA and FQGTGA. The CDR3 has 15 residues. V gave up 2 bases and J gave up 4 bases, with 14 bases separating them. The CDR3 sequence: CASSLGRELGETQYF. The CDR3, as DNA: TGTGCCAGCAGCTTAGGAAGAGAGCTAGGAGAGACCCAGTACTTC.

V is TRBV5-1 and J is TRBJ2-3, with D unresolved. The CDR3 is 13 residues long. CDR1 is SGHRS and CDR2 is YFSETQ in the germline V gene. The germline V and J ends were trimmed by 0 bases and 6 bases, with 8 bases remaining between them. The CDR3 here is CASSLGFGDTQYF. CDR3 sequence (DNA): TGCGCCAGCAGCTTGGGTTTCGGGGATACGCAGTATTTT.

The J gene is TRBJ2-7, the V gene TRBV6-6; D perhaps matches TRBD1 (6 bases). There are 12 residues in the CDR3. CDR1 MNHNY and CDR2 SVGAGI come from the germline V gene (reference sequence). V shed 6 bases and J shed 3 bases, with 9 bases lying between them. The DNA of the CDR3 is TGTGCCAGCAGCAAACAGGGCTACGAGCAGTACTTC. It specifies CASSKQGYEQYF.

The V gene is TRBV20-1, the J gene TRBJ1-2; D ambiguous. Germline CDR1 is DFQATT and CDR2 is SNEGSKA (reference sequence). Trimming shortened V by 4 bases and J by 4 bases, and 7 bases separated the two germline ends. This CDR3 comprises 11 residues. CDR3 in amino acids: CSATVVYGYTF. In nucleotides, the CDR3 is TGCAGTGCTACGGTTGTCTATGGCTACACCTTC.